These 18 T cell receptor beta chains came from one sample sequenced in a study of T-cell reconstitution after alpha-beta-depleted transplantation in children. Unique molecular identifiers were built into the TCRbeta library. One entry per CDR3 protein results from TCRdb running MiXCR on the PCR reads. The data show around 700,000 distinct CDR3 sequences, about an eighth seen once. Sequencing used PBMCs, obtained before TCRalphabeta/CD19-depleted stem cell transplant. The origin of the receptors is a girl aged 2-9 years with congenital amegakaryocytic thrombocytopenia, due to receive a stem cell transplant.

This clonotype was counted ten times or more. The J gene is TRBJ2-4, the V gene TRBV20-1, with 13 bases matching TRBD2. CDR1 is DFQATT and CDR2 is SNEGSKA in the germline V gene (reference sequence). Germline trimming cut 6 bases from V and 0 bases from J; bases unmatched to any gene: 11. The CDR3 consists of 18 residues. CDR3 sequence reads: CSAERTSGSTIAKNIQYF. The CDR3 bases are TGCAGTGCGGAGCGGACTAGCGGGAGTACCATAGCCAAAAACATTCAGTACTTC.

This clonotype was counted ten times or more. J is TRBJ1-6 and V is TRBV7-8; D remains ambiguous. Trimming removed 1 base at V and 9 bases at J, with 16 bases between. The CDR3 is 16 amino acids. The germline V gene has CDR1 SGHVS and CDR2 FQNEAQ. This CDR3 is CASSLGRAPPFSPLHF. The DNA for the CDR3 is TGTGCCAGCAGCTTAGGGCGCGCGCCTCCGTTTTCACCCCTCCACTTT.

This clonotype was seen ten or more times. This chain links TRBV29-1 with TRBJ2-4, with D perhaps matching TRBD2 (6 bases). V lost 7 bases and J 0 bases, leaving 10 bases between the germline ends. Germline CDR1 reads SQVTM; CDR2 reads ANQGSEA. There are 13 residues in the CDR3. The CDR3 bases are TGCAGCGGATGGGACTTAGCCAAAAACATTCAGTACTTC. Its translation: CSGWDLAKNIQYF.

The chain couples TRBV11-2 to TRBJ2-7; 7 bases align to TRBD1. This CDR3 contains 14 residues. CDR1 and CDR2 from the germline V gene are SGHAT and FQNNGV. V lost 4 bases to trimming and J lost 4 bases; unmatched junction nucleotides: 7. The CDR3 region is CASSSPKTGYEQYF. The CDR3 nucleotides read TGTGCCAGCAGCTCACCTAAGACAGGGTACGAGCAGTACTTC.

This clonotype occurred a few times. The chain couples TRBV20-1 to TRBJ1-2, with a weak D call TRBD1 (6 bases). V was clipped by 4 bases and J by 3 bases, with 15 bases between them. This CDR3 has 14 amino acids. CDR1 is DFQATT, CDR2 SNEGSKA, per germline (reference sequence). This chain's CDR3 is CSATTGQSDYGYTF. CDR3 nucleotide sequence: TGCAGTGCTACCACCGGACAGTCAGACTATGGCTACACCTTC.

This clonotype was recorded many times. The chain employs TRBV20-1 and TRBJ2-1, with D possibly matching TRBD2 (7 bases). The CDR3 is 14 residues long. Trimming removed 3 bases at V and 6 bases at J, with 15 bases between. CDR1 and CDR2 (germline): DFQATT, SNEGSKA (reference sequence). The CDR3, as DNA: TGCAGTGCTAGGAGGGGGGGAGTGGGCAATGAGCAGTTCTTC. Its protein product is CSARRGGVGNEQFF.

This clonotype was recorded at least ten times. The CDR3 DNA reads TGTGCCAGCAGTTACGCCTCGGGCAGGCGGCAGTACTTC. This encodes CASSYASGRRQYF. The chain couples TRBV27 to TRBJ2-7, with D uncertain. Germline CDR1 and CDR2: MNHEY and SMNVEV (reference sequence). V dropped 4 bases and J dropped 9 bases, with 16 bases sitting between them. The CDR3 runs 13 residues.

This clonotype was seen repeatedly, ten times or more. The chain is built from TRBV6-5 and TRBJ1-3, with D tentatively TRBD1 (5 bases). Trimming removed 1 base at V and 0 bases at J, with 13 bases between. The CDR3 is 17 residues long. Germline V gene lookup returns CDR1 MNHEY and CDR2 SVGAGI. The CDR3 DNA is TGTGCCAGCAGTTACTGGGGCAGGTACTTCTCTGGAAACACCATATATTTT. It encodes CASSYWGRYFSGNTIYF.

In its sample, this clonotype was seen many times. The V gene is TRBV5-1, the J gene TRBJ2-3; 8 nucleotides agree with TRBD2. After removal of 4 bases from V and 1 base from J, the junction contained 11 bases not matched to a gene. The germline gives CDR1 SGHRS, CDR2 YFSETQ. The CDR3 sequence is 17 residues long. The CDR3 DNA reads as TGCGCCAGCAGCCCCACTCCGACTAGCGTAGGCACAGATACGCAGTATTTT. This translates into CASSPTPTSVGTDTQYF.

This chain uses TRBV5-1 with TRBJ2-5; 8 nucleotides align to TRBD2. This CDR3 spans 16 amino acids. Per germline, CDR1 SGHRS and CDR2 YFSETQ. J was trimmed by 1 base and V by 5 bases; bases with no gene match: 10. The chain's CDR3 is CASRLRLASFQETQYF. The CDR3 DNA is TGCGCCAGCAGACTTAGACTAGCGTCCTTCCAAGAGACCCAGTACTTC.

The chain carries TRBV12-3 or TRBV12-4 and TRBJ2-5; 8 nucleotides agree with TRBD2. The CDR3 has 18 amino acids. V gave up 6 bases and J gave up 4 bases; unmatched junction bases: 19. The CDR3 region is CASSQIGLPGGIGETQYF. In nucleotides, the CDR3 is TGTGCCAGCAGCCAAATCGGCCTCCCGGGAGGGATTGGAGAGACCCAGTACTTC.

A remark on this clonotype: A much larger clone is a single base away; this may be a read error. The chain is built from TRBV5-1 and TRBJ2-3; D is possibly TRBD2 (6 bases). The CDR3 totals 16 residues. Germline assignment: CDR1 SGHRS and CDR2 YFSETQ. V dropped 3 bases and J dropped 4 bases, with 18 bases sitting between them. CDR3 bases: TGCGCCAGCAGCTCGCCCGTTAGCGGCGGCCCAGATACGCAGTATTTT. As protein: CASSSPVSGGPDTQYF. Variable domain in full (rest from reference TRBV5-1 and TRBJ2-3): KAGVTQTPRYLIKTRGQQVTLSCSPISGHRSVSWYQQTPGQGLQFLFEYFSETQRNKGNFPGRFSGRQFSNSRSEMNVSTLELGDSALYLCASSSPVSGGPDTQYFGPGTRLTVL.

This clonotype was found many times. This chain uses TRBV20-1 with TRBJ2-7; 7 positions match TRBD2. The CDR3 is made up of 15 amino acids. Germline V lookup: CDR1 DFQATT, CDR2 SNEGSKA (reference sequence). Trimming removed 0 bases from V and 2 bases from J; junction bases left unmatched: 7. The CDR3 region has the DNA TGCAGTGCTAGAGATCTTTCGGGAGGAACCTACGAGCAGTACTTC. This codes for CSARDLSGGTYEQYF.

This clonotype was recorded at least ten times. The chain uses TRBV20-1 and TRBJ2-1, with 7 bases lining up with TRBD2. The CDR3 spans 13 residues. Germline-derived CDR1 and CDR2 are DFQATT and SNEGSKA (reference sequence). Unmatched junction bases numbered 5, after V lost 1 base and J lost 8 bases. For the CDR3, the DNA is TGCAGTGCTAGAGTTGGGAGGGGAGATGAGCAGTTCTTC. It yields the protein CSARVGRGDEQFF.

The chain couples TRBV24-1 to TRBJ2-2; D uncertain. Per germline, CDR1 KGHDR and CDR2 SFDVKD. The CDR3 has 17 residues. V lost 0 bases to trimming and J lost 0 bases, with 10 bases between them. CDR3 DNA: TGTGCCACCAGTGATTTGCACGGTGGGACGAACACCGGGGAGCTGTTTTTT. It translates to CATSDLHGGTNTGELFF.

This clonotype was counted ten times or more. The chain's CDR3 is CSARDGTDYYNSPLHF. The DNA for the CDR3 is TGCAGTGCTAGAGATGGGACAGACTACTATAATTCACCCCTCCACTTT. The chain recombines TRBV20-1 with TRBJ1-6, with 7 positions matching TRBD1. The CDR3 extends over 16 amino acids. J lost 3 bases, V lost 0 bases, and 5 bases had no gene match. The V gene's germline CDR1 is DFQATT and CDR2 SNEGSKA (reference sequence).

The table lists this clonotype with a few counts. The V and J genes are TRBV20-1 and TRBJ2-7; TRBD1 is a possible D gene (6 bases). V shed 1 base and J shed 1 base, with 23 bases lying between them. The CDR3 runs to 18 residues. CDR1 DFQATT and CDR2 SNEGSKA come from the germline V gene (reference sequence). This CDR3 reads CSARVSRGRLRSSYEQYF. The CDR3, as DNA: TGCAGTGCTAGAGTATCCAGGGGAAGGTTGAGGAGTTCCTACGAGCAGTACTTC.

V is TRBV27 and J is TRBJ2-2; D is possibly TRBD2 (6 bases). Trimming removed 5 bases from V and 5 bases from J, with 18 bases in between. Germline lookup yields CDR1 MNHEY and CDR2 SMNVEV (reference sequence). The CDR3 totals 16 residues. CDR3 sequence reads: CASSAAWGVWTGELFF. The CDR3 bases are TGTGCCAGCAGTGCCGCCTGGGGGGTTTGGACCGGGGAGCTGTTTTTT.